The rows below give T cell receptor beta chains drawn from one sample of a study of blood T cells in healthy people across ages. TCRdb re-called the 5' RACE reads through MiXCR, storing one row per CDR3 protein. The data contain about 540,000 distinct CDR3 sequences, around 24% of them singletons. This sample also belongs to another study, concerning T cells of mothers and their children.

The sample taken for sequencing was blood. The receptors originated from a boy aged 10-17 years in good health. Both conserved end residues are part of each CDR3.

j_gene: -
v_gene: TRBV18
CDR3aa: CASSPEGGWETQYF

j_gene: TRBJ2-1
v_gene: TRBV4-1
CDR3aa: CASSQVPSREQYNEQFF

j_gene: TRBJ2-7
v_gene: TRBV9
CDR3aa: CASSGRDGNYEQYF

j_gene: TRBJ2-7
v_gene: TRBV5-1
CDR3aa: CASGRDTDGEQYF

j_gene: TRBJ2-7
v_gene: TRBV9
CDR3aa: CASSVASFSYEQYF

j_gene: -
v_gene: TRBV20-1
CDR3aa: CSASTYRGPYEQYF

j_gene: -
v_gene: TRBV6-5
CDR3aa: CASSYRDISYNEQFF

j_gene: TRBJ1-4
v_gene: TRBV7-2
CDR3aa: CASSWGTVNEKLFF

j_gene: TRBJ2-5
v_gene: TRBV7-7
CDR3aa: CASSPGRIWQETQYF

j_gene: TRBJ2-1
v_gene: TRBV29-1
CDR3aa: CSVEGGRYNEQFF